The count of the clone carrying this TCR beta chain is one. The ends lost 6 bases at V and 4 bases at J; junction bases unmatched: 10. This CDR3 region has 16 residues. CDR1 is MNHEY and CDR2 is SMNVEV in the germline V gene (reference sequence). The data were taken from a study of blood T cell repertoires in COVID-19. Using immunoSEQ multiplex PCR, the repertoire was profiled, and TCRdb retains in-frame clones only, with some absent. Here the sample spans a few hundred thousand clones, over 75% being singletons. Sequencing was carried out using peripheral blood. The clonotype originates from a man aged 50 to 59 with active or convalescent COVID-19. This rearrangement joins TRBV27 to TRBJ1-2; 11 positions agree with TRBD1. CDR3 nucleotide sequence: TGTGCCAGCAGGTCCGGGACAGGGGGGTCCCTCTATGGCTACACCTTC. This codes for CASRSGTGGSLYGYTF.